The present T cell receptor (beta chain) was sequenced within a study of cytomegalovirus exposure and HLA in healthy donors. The wider study: A previous analysis identified fewer than 130 million unique TCR beta sequences derived from roughly 180 million T cells. Notes on the study in general: Data from an earlier analysis indicated that most TCR beta V segments were productive either about 87% or about 30% of the time. In a later analysis, DRB1 alleles had the most associated TCRs; HLA-C alleles the fewest. For cytomegalovirus status, the classifier reportedly gave diagnoses with high specificity and sensitivity.

A multiplex PCR was run with 60 Vbeta primers and 13 Jbeta primers. Sequencing was performed with immunoSEQ multiplex PCR; in TCRdb, only in-frame clones are kept and a portion is missing. The sample has 150,000 or so clones; 80% are singletons. The CDR3 extends over 16 amino acids. Germline V gene lookup returns CDR1 SGHNT and CDR2 YENEEA. The V end was cut by 1 base, the J end by 7 bases, with 16 bases between. A note on this clone: Its target is unknown.

The chain employs TRBV11-3 and TRBJ2-2, with D perhaps TRBD2 (6 bases). The sequenced material came from PBMCs. This sequence originates from a woman in her 40s in good health and CMV-seronegative. As DNA, the CDR3 is TGTGCCAGCAGCTTAGTTCTAGCGTTGTTGGACGGGGAGCTGTTTTTT. Its translation: CASSLVLALLDGELFF.